The TCR beta chain described here comes from a study of shared clonotypes between healthy human individuals (dated by TCRdb to the early 2020s). For context, the study as a whole: The cohort comprised a couple of women and a few men aged 18 to 49 years. For each donor, three plates each were used for CD4 naive and CD4 memory, two plates were used for CD8 naive, and one plate was used for CD8 memory. To estimate repertoire size and how much clonotype sharing occurs between individuals, the study deeply sequenced the blood TCR repertoires of five or six healthy adults. To increase sequencing depth and limit assay-specific biases, different laboratories used diverse techniques to prepare libraries and sequence TCR repertoires. Leukapheresis yielded between about 0.9 and 8.9 billion PBMCs per donor. General study outcomes and caveats: Sharing across several donors was observed for about 5% of naive CD4, under 4% of naive CD8, 2% to 2.5% of memory CD4, and about 0.4% of memory CD8 clonotypes. Pairwise subsampling led to the expectation that sequencing depth would affect the degree of clonotype sharing among donors. Because the study included only a small number of donors, the genetic and exposure-history diversity represented was limited. Sampling was restricted to blood, and TCR repertoires in tissue are likely to differ from TCR repertoires in blood. Compared with non-shared clonotypes, the clonotypes found in all four sorted-subset donors had higher generation probabilities. Naive subsets generally had larger estimated clonotype richness than memory subsets did. Incomplete sequencing was indicated by rarefaction of sorted-subset datasets, despite the large sequencing depth.

The donors were healthy, HIV-negative adults with no recently reported acute infections or vaccinations. Only Caucasian adults living in Nashville, Tennessee, USA were represented among the donors. Magnetic negative selection was used to enrich CD4+ T cells, after which naive cells were positively selected on CD45RA and the negative fraction became the memory subset. Blood was collected by leukapheresis, and PBMCs were isolated by Ficoll-Histopaque density gradient centrifugation and then cryopreserved in liquid nitrogen vapor phase. Analytical flow cytometry was used to check the purity and quantity of every magnetically sorted T cell population. Each sorted fraction had its genomic DNA isolated and then quantified by UV absorbance on a Nanodrop 2000c. Using the deep immunoSEQ assay, TCR CDR3 regions were amplified from genomic DNA by multiplex PCR. Extracted genomic DNA from each cell subset was distributed evenly across all wells of several immunoSEQ 96-well plates, and each plate was treated as a replicate. For sorted subsets, approximately 0.2 ug of genomic DNA, equivalent to 25,000 to 35,000 T cell genomes, went into each replicate PCR. Purified libraries were quantified with a Qubit 3.0 fluorometer, sized on a Bioanalyzer 2100, and re-quantified with the KAPA Library Quantification kit. A separate single-read 150-cycle Illumina NextSeq 550 flow cell was used to sequence each immunoSEQ 96-well plate. The study's own analysis went as follows. Because the immunoSEQ output held only junctional sequences and lacked quality scores, the filtering could not match the filtering applied to full-length reads. To assign V/J genes and CDR3, sequences were annotated using PyIR, a Python wrapper for IgBLAST v1.9, with IMGT germline references. Reads with weak V/J assignments (E-value above 1e-6), missing CDR3, stop codons, out-of-frame junctions, or ambiguous translated residues were removed. V3J clonotypes were defined as sequences sharing an identical inferred V gene, J gene, and CDR3 amino acid sequence. Percentage overlap between repertoires was computed as shared unique clonotypes divided by the size of the smaller repertoire. Repertoire richness was assessed with RTK rarefaction, the Chao1 estimator, and Recon v2.1 estimates of unobserved clonotypes. OLGA was used to compute generation probabilities for all TCRbeta clonotypes that the gDNA method yielded from a handful of donors. In TCRdb, the immuneACCESS table is reduced to in-frame sequences with V and J assigned. These tables do not hold every clone; where another copy was compared, an unresolved V gene accounts for under half, and the others remain unexplained. V and J calls plus clone size are reproduced from that table; the DNA served to infer D and trimming. This sample lists hundreds of thousands of clones; approximately 75% were detected once. 1.8% of the sample is held by the ten biggest clonotypes.

Concerning this clone itself: What this receptor recognizes is not known. The input lacks base qualities; no much larger clone sits a single base away.

The CDR3 numbers 14 residues from cysteine through phenylalanine. Only the CDR3 region is kept as DNA, spanning 42 bases read in frame from base 1. V was cut back by 4 bases and J by 7 bases, leaving a gap of 14 bases between them. Reading the germline V gene gives CDR1 MDHEN and CDR2 SYDVKM. The sequenced sample consisted of memory CD4+ T cells sorted from blood. The cell subset or site label of this sample denotes: CD45RA-negative fraction. The TCR comes from a woman aged 25 to 39 in good health. Here the chain combines TRBV28 and TRBJ2-4; no confident D gene assignment can be made. CDR3 sequence: CASSSADPANIQYF. Here is the DNA: TGTGCCAGCAGTTCCGCAGACCCCGCGAACATTCAGTACTTC.